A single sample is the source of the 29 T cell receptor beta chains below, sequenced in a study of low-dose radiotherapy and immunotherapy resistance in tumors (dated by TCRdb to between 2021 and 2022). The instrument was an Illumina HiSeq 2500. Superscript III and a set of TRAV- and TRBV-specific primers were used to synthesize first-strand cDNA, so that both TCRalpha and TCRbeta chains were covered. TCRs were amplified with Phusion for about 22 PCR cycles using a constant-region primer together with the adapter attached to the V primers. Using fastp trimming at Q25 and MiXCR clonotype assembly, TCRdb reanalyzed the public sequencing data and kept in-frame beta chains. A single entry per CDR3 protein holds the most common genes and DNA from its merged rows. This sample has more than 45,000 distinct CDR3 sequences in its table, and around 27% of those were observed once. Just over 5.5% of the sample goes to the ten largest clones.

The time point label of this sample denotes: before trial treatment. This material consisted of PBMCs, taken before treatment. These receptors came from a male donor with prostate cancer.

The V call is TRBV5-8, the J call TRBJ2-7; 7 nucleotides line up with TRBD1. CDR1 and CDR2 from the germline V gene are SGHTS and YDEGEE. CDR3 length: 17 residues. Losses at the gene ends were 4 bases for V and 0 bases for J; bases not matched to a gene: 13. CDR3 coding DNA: TGTGCCAGCAGCCTGGGGCCGGGACAGCCAAACTCCTACGAGCAGTACTTC. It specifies CASSLGPGQPNSYEQYF.

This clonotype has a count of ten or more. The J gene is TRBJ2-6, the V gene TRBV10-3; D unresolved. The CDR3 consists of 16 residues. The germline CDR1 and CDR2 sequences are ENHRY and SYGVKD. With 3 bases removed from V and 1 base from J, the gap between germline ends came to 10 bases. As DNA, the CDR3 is TGTGCCATCAGTGATGTGAGGATGTCTGGGGCCAACGTCCTGACTTTC. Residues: CAISDVRMSGANVLTF.

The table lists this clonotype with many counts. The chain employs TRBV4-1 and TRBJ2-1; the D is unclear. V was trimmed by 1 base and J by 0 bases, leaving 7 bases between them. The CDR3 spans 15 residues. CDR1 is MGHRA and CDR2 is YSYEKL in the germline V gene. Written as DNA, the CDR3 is TGCGCCAGCAGCCAAGCAGGTGACTCCTACAATGAGCAGTTCTTC. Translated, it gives CASSQAGDSYNEQFF.

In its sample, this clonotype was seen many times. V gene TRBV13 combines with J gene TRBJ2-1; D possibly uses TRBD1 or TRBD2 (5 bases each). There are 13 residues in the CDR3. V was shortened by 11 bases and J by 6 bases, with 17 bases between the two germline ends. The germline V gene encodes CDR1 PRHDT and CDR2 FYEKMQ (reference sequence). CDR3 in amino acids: CAGRDVVGNEQFF. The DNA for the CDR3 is TGTGCCGGCCGGGACGTAGTCGGCAATGAGCAGTTCTTC.

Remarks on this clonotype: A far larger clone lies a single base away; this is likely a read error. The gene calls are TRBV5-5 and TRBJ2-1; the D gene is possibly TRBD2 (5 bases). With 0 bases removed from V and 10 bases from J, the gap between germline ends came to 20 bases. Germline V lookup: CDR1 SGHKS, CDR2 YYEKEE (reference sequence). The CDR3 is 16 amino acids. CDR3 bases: TGTGCCAGCAGCTTGGCCGCGGGCCCGGTTGTCTACGAGCAGTTCTTC. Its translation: CASSLAAGPVVYEQFF. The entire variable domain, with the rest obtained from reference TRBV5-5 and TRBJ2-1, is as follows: DAGVTQSPTHLIKTRGQQVTLRCSPISGHKSVSWYQQVLGQGPQFIFQYYEKEERGRGNFPDRFSARQFPNYSSELNVNALLLGDSALYLCASSLAAGPVVYEQFFGPGTRLTVL.

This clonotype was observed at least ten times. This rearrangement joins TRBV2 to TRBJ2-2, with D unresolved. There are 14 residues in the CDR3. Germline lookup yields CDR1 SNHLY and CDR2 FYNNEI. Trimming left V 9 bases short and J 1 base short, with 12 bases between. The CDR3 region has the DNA TGTGCCAGAGGGCCCCGACAGAACACCGGGGAGCTGTTTTTT. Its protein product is CARGPRQNTGELFF.

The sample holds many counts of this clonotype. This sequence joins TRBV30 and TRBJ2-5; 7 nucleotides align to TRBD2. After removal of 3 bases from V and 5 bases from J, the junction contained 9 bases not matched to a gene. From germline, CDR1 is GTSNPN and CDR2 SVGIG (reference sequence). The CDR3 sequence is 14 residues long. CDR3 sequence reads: CAWSLTGGAETQYF. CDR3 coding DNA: TGTGCCTGGAGCCTAACGGGGGGTGCGGAGACCCAGTACTTC.

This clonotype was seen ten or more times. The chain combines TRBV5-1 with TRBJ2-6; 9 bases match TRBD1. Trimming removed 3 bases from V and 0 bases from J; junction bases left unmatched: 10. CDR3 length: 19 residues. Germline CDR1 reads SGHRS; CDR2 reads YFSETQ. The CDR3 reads CASSSGTGLTFSGANVLTF. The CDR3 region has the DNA TGCGCCAGCAGCTCTGGGACAGGGCTCACATTCTCTGGGGCCAACGTCCTGACTTTC.

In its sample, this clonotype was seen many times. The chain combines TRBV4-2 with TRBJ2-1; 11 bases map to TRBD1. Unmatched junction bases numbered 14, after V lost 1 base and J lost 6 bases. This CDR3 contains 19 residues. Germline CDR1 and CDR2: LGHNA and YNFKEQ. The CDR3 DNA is TGTGCCAGCAGCCAAGGGACAGGGGGCACGGTTAGCGGTCGCAATGAGCAGTTCTTC. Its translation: CASSQGTGGTVSGRNEQFF.

CDR3 loop: CASSLSSGSYNEQFF. The DNA for the CDR3 is TGTGCCAGCAGCTTGAGTAGCGGGAGCTACAATGAGCAGTTCTTC. The chain is built from TRBV5-4 and TRBJ2-1; 9 positions match TRBD2. CDR1 and CDR2 from the germline V gene are SGHNT and YYREEE (reference sequence). The J segment lost 3 bases and the V segment lost 1 base, leaving 2 bases of the junction unmatched. The CDR3 length is 15 residues.

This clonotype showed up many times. The CDR3 DNA sequence: TGTGCCAGCACGACGGCCACAGATACGCAGTATTTT. Its translation: CASTTATDTQYF. This chain links TRBV28 with TRBJ2-3, with D hard to call. The CDR3 has 12 amino acids. Germline values: CDR1 MDHEN, CDR2 SYDVKM. V was trimmed by 7 bases and J by 2 bases, leaving 7 bases between them.

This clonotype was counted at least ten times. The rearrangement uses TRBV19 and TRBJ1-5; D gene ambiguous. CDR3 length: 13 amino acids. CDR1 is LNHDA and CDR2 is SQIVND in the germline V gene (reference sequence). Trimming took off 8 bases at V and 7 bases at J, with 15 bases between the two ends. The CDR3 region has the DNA TGTGCCAGTGGAGCCGGGTTCCACCAGCCCCAGCATTTT. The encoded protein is CASGAGFHQPQHF.

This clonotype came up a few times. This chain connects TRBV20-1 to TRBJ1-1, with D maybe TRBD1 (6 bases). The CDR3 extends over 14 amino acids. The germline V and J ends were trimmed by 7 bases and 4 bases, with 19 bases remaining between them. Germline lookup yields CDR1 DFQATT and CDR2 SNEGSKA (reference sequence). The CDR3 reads CSGLVGGMSTEAFF. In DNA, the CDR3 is TGCAGTGGATTGGTGGGGGGCATGAGCACTGAAGCTTTCTTT.

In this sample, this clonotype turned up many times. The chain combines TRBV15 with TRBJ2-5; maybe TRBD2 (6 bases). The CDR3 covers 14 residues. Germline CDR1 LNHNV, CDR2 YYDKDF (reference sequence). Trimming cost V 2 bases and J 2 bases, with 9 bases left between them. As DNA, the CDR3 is TGTGCCACCAGCAGAAATAGCGGACAAGAGACCCAGTACTTC. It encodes CATSRNSGQETQYF.

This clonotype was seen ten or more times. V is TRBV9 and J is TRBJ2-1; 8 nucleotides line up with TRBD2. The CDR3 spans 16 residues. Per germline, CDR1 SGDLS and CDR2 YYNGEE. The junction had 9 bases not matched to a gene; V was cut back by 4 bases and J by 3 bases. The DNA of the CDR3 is TGTGCCAGCAGCAACACGGGTAGCGGGAACTACAATGAGCAGTTCTTC. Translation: CASSNTGSGNYNEQFF.

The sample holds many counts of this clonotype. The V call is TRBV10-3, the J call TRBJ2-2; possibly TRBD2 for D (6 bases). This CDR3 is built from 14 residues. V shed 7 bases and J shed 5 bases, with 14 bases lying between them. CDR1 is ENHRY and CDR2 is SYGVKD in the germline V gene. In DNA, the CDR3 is TGTGCCATCACGGGGGACTCGAGTACCGGGGAGCTGTTTTTT. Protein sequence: CAITGDSSTGELFF.

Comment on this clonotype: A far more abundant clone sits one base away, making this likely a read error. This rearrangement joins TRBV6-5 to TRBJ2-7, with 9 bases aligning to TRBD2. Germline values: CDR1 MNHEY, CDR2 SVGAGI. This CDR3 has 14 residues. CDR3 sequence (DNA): TGTGCCCGCAGTTCGCTAGCGGGGAGGTACGAGCAGTACTTC. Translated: CARSSLAGRYEQYF.

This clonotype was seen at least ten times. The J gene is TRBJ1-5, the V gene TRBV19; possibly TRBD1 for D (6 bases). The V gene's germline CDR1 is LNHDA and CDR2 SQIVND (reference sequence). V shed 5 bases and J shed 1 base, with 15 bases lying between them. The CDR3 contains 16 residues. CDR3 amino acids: CASSPTGSNSNQPQHF. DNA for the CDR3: TGTGCCAGTAGTCCCACAGGGTCTAACAGCAATCAGCCCCAGCATTTT.

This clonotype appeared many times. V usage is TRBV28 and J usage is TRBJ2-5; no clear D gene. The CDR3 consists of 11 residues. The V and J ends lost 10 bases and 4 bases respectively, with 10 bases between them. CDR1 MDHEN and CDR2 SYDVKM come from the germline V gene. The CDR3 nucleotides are TGTGCCACCGCCATGTCAGAGACCCAGTACTTC. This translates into CATAMSETQYF.

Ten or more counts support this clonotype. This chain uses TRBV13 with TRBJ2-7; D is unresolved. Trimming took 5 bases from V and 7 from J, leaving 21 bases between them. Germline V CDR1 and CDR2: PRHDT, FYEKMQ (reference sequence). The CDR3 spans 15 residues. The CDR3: CASSPNGKPTLEQYF. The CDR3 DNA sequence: TGTGCCAGCAGCCCAAACGGAAAACCTACCCTGGAGCAGTACTTC.

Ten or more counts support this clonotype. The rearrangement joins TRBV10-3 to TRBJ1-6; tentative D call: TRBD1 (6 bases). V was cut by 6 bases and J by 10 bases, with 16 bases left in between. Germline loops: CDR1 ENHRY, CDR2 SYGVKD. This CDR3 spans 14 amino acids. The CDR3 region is CAIRSDSQESPLHF. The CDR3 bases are TGTGCCATCAGATCGGACAGTCAAGAATCACCCCTCCACTTT.

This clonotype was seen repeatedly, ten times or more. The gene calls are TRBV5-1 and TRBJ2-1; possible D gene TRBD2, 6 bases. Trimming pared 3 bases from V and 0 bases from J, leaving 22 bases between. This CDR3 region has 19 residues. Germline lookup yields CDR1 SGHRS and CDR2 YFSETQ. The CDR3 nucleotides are TGCGCCAGCAGCTCGCCCCGGGACTTAACTATAAGCTCCTACAATGAGCAGTTCTTC. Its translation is CASSSPRDLTISSYNEQFF.

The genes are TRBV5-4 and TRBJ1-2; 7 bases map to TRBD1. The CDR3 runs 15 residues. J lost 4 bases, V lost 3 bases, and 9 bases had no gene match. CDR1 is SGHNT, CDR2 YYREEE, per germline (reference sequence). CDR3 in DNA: TGTGCCAGCAGCTCGCCTGTTGGACAGGCCTATGGCTACACCTTC. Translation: CASSSPVGQAYGYTF. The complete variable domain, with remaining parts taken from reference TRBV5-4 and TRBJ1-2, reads ETGVTQSPTHLIKTRGQQVTLRCSSQSGHNTVSWYQQALGQGPQFIFQYYREEENGRGNFPPRFSGLQFPNYSSELNVNALELDDSALYLCASSSPVGQAYGYTFGSGTRLTVV.

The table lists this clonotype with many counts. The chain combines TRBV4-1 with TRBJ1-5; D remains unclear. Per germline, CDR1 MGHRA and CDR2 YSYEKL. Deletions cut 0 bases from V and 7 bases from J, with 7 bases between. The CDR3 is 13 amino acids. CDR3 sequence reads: CASSQEGQQPQHF. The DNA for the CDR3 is TGCGCCAGCAGCCAAGAGGGCCAACAGCCCCAGCATTTT.

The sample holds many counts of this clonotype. CDR3 bases: TGCAGTGCTAGACCTGAGGACAGAGATAATTCACCCCTCCACTTT. Its translation is CSARPEDRDNSPLHF. This sequence joins TRBV20-1 and TRBJ1-6; possible D gene TRBD1, 6 bases. The V gene's germline CDR1 is DFQATT and CDR2 SNEGSKA (reference sequence). Trimming took off 2 bases at V and 5 bases at J, with 13 bases between the two ends. The CDR3 covers 15 residues.

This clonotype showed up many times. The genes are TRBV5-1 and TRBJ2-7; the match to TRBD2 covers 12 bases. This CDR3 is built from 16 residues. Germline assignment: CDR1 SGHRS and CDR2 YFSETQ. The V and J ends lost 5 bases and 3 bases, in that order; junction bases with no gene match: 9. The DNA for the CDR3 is TGCGCCAGCAGATGGACTAGCGGGAAAAATAGCTACGAGCAGTACTTC. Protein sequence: CASRWTSGKNSYEQYF.

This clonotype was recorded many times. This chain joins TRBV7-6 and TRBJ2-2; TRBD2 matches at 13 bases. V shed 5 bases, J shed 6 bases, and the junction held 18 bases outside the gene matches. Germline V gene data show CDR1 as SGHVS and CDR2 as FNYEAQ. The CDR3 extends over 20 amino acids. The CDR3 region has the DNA TGTGCCAGCAGCCAAAGGAGTATAGCTGAAGGGACTAGCGGGGCCGGGGAGCTGTTTTTT. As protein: CASSQRSIAEGTSGAGELFF.

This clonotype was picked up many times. CDR3 nucleotides: TGCAGTGCTAGAGATGATGGGACAGGGAACGAAAAACTGTTTTTT. Translated: CSARDDGTGNEKLFF. The chain carries TRBV20-1 and TRBJ1-4; 9 bases match TRBD1. Germline V gene data show CDR1 as DFQATT and CDR2 as SNEGSKA (reference sequence). This CDR3 spans 15 amino acids. Trimming at V came to 0 bases and at J to 8 bases, leaving 7 bases not matched to a gene.

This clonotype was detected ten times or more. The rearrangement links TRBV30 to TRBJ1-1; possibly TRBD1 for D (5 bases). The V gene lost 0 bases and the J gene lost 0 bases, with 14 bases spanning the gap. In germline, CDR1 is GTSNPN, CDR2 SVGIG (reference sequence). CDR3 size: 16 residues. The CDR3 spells CAWSVRGHYMNTEAFF. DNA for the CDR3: TGTGCCTGGAGTGTACGGGGCCACTACATGAACACTGAAGCTTTCTTT.